These 29 T cell receptor beta chains were sequenced from one sample in a study of neurological immune-mediated disorders. Time point reported: longitudinal time-point 3. One entry per CDR3 protein results from TCRdb running MiXCR on the 5' RACE reads. Of roughly 42,000 distinct CDR3 sequences listed, 13% are singletons. The specimen was PBMCs. The receptors derive from a man under 40 in good health.

This clonotype was seen at least ten times. The CDR3 sequence is CASSKGTATNEKLFF. The CDR3 nucleotides are TGTGCCAGCAGCAAAGGGACCGCAACTAATGAAAAACTGTTTTTT. V is TRBV7-2 and J is TRBJ1-4; possible D gene TRBD1, 5 bases. Germline CDR1 reads SGHTA; CDR2 reads FQGNSA. The length of the CDR3 is 15 residues. V lost 5 bases and J lost 0, with 10 bases in between.

This clonotype came up many times. The chain couples TRBV12-3 or TRBV12-4 to TRBJ2-7; TRBD2 matches at 13 bases. The CDR3 has 15 amino acids. Trimming at V came to 7 bases and at J to 7 bases, leaving 10 bases not matched to a gene. Here the CDR3 DNA reads TGTGCCAGCATCCTCGGACTAGCGGGAGTGGGAGAGCAGTACTTC. Amino acids: CASILGLAGVGEQYF.

This clonotype was counted ten times or more. The chain couples TRBV6-4 to TRBJ2-3; 11 bases align to TRBD2. The CDR3 covers 14 residues. Trimming cost V 3 bases and J 4 bases; bases outside gene matches: 0. Germline CDR1 is MRHNA and CDR2 is SNTAGT. CDR3 in amino acids: CASSELAGADTQYF. DNA of the CDR3: TGTGCCAGCAGTGAACTAGCGGGAGCAGATACGCAGTATTTT.

The sample holds many counts of this clonotype. CDR3 DNA: TGTGCCAGCACCCTTGTGGGATCGAGTGAGCAGTTCTTC. Its protein is CASTLVGSSEQFF. The chain is built from TRBV28 and TRBJ2-1, with D unclear. Per the germline V gene, CDR1 is MDHEN and CDR2 is SYDVKM. Trimming cost V 7 bases and J 9 bases, with 16 bases left between them. The CDR3 is 13 amino acids.

Of note for this clonotype: It may be a read error: a sequence one base away is much more abundant. The chain links TRBV6-5 to TRBJ1-1; perhaps TRBD1 as D (6 bases). Germline V CDR1 and CDR2: MNHEY, SVGAGI. V dropped 5 bases and J dropped 4 bases, with 14 bases sitting between them. The CDR3 is 14 amino acids. The CDR3 coding sequence is TGTGCCAGCAGTGAAGGGGGGGGTGTCACTGAAGCTTTCTTT. Its protein product is CASSEGGGVTEAFF.

This clonotype was seen repeatedly, ten times or more. The V call is TRBV18, the J call TRBJ2-3; 9 bases fit TRBD2. The CDR3 is made up of 15 amino acids. Losses at the gene ends were 6 bases for V and 0 bases for J; bases not matched to a gene: 4. Germline V lookup: CDR1 KGHSH, CDR2 LQKENI. CDR3 amino acids: CASSLTSGSTDTQYF. The CDR3 DNA sequence: TGTGCCAGCTCGCTCACTAGCGGGAGCACAGATACGCAGTATTTT.

This clonotype appeared many times. V usage is TRBV7-8 and J usage is TRBJ2-3, with D possibly matching TRBD2 (6 bases). The length of the CDR3 is 16 residues. Deletions cut 4 bases from V and 5 bases from J, with 19 bases between. In germline, CDR1 is SGHVS, CDR2 FQNEAQ. The CDR3 DNA follows: TGTGCCAGCAGCTCCGATCCTGGAGGGCCTGTAGATACGCAGTATTTT. It codes for CASSSDPGGPVDTQYF.

This clonotype was detected ten times or more. J is TRBJ2-7 and V is TRBV7-8; D remains ambiguous. The CDR3 contains 12 residues. V lost 7 bases to trimming and J lost 6 bases, with 13 bases between them. Germline lookup yields CDR1 SGHVS and CDR2 FQNEAQ. CDR3: CASTKSLAEQYF. CDR3 coding DNA: TGTGCCAGCACCAAATCATTAGCCGAGCAGTACTTC.

This clonotype was picked up many times. This chain joins TRBV5-1 and TRBJ2-1, with 10 positions matching TRBD2. V gave up 1 base and J gave up 7 bases; unmatched junction bases: 8. Germline values: CDR1 SGHRS, CDR2 YFSETQ. The CDR3 totals 16 residues. CDR3 DNA sequence: TGCGCCAGCAGCTTGACCTTAGCGGGAGGAGGTAATGAGCAGTTCTTC. Translating it yields CASSLTLAGGGNEQFF.

This clonotype was found many times. The chain joins TRBV10-3 to TRBJ2-1, with D perhaps matching TRBD2 (6 bases). The CDR3 consists of 13 residues. Germline V gene lookup returns CDR1 ENHRY and CDR2 SYGVKD. V was cut by 3 bases and J by 6 bases, with 9 bases left in between. The CDR3 coding sequence is TGTGCCATCAGTGAAGGCGGGACCAATGAGCAGTTCTTC. This encodes CAISEGGTNEQFF.

This clonotype was counted many times. The DNA of the CDR3 is TGCAGCGTCTCGATCCGGGACAGGAGCAGCACAGATACGCAGTATTTT. Its translation: CSVSIRDRSSTDTQYF. The rearrangement uses TRBV29-1 and TRBJ2-3, with 8 bases matching TRBD1. The V and J ends lost 6 bases and 0 bases, in that order; junction bases with no gene match: 11. The CDR3 contains 16 residues. Germline V lookup: CDR1 SQVTM, CDR2 ANQGSEA.

This clonotype has ten or more counts. The genes are TRBV7-8 and TRBJ2-3; possibly TRBD1 or TRBD2 for D (5 bases each). Germline V CDR1 and CDR2: SGHVS, FQNEAQ. The CDR3 has 18 amino acids. Trimming cost V 2 bases and J 2 bases, with 20 bases left between them. CDR3 sequence: CASSLPPVGTTPTDTQYF. The CDR3 bases are TGTGCCAGCAGCTTACCACCTGTAGGGACCACACCCACAGATACGCAGTATTTT.

This chain links TRBV14 with TRBJ2-1; no clear D gene. Germline assignment: CDR1 SGHDN and CDR2 FVKESK. The CDR3 is 14 residues long. V was cut by 3 bases and J by 1 base, with 7 bases left in between. The CDR3 here is CASSHEISYNEQFF. As DNA, the CDR3 is TGTGCCAGCAGCCACGAAATATCCTACAATGAGCAGTTCTTC.

This chain links TRBV20-1 with TRBJ2-7; 9 nucleotides match TRBD2. The V segment lost 0 bases and the J segment 5 bases; nucleotides outside the gene matches: 11. Germline V gene lookup returns CDR1 DFQATT and CDR2 SNEGSKA (reference sequence). The length of the CDR3 is 16 residues. The CDR3 DNA follows: TGCAGTGCTAGAGATCTTGCCCGCGGGAGGGTCAACGAGCAGTACTTC. Protein sequence: CSARDLARGRVNEQYF.

The chain has TRBV12-3 or TRBV12-4 and TRBJ2-2, with 7 positions matching TRBD1. The CDR3 totals 16 residues. J lost 7 bases, V lost 8 bases, and 16 bases had no gene match. The DNA for the CDR3 is TGTGCCAGCGCAGTCAGACGGGACAGCGTGGTCGGGGAGCTGTTTTTT. This sequence encodes CASAVRRDSVVGELFF.

This chain links TRBV9 with TRBJ2-7, with a tentative D call TRBD2 (6 bases). The V gene's germline CDR1 is SGDLS and CDR2 YYNGEE. The CDR3 runs 14 residues. V lost 0 bases, J lost 5 bases, and 12 bases lay in between. As DNA, the CDR3 is TGTGCCAGCAGCGTAGATCGGGGAGGCGACGAGCAGTACTTC. Translation: CASSVDRGGDEQYF.

This clonotype was observed at least ten times. The V and J genes are TRBV27 and TRBJ2-2, with TRBD1 matching 8 bases. CDR3 length: 16 residues. Per the germline V gene, CDR1 is MNHEY and CDR2 is SMNVEV (reference sequence). V gave up 6 bases and J gave up 8 bases; unmatched junction bases: 14. DNA for the CDR3: TGTGCCAGCAGCCTGGAGGGGACAGGTTTAGTTGGGGAGCTGTTTTTT. Translated: CASSLEGTGLVGELFF.

The J gene is TRBJ1-1, the V gene TRBV7-3; D is perhaps TRBD1 (5 bases). This CDR3 is built from 16 residues. V was clipped by 2 bases and J by 3 bases, with 16 bases between them. Germline loops: CDR1 SGHTA, CDR2 FQGTGA. The CDR3 region is CASSLRGGMMDTEAFF. The CDR3, as DNA: TGTGCCAGCAGCTTACGGGGGGGAATGATGGACACTGAAGCTTTCTTT.

This clonotype has a count of ten or more. The chain uses TRBV20-1 and TRBJ2-2, with D uncertain. Trimming cost V 3 bases and J 2 bases, with 4 bases left between them. This CDR3 is 12 amino acids long. Germline V CDR1 and CDR2: DFQATT, SNEGSKA (reference sequence). The CDR3 sequence: CSASENTGELFF. The CDR3 DNA reads TGCAGTGCTAGTGAAAACACCGGGGAGCTGTTTTTT.

This chain links TRBV5-1 with TRBJ2-6; D is unresolved. Germline V CDR1 and CDR2: SGHRS, YFSETQ. This CDR3 is 17 amino acids long. V lost 3 bases to trimming and J lost 2 bases, with 15 bases between them. The DNA of the CDR3 is TGCGCCAGCAGCTGGACGGAGTCGCTACCTGGGGCCAACGTCCTGACTTTC. Protein product: CASSWTESLPGANVLTF. Using reference TRBV5-1 and TRBJ2-6 for the parts outside the CDR3, the full variable domain is KAGVTQTPRYLIKTRGQQVTLSCSPISGHRSVSWYQQTPGQGLQFLFEYFSETQRNKGNFPGRFSGRQFSNSRSEMNVSTLELGDSALYLCASSWTESLPGANVLTFGAGSRLTVL.

This clonotype occurred many times. The chain employs TRBV4-1 and TRBJ2-3, with 7 nucleotides matching TRBD1. The CDR3 covers 15 residues. The V and J ends lost 3 bases and 4 bases, in that order; junction bases with no gene match: 7. Germline CDR1 reads MGHRA; CDR2 reads YSYEKL. CDR3 protein: CASSQLGGASDTQYF. For the CDR3, the DNA is TGCGCCAGCAGCCAGTTAGGGGGCGCCTCAGATACGCAGTATTTT.

This clonotype came up many times. J is TRBJ2-5 and V is TRBV29-1; D unresolved. The V gene lost 2 bases and the J gene lost 2 bases, with 0 bases spanning the gap. CDR3 length equals 10 residues. CDR1 and CDR2 from the germline V gene are SQVTM and ANQGSEA. The CDR3 DNA follows: TGCAGCGTTGAACAAGAGACCCAGTACTTC. Translation gives CSVEQETQYF.

J is TRBJ1-1 and V is TRBV5-1, with 8 bases that match TRBD1. Looked up from germline, CDR1 is SGHRS and CDR2 is YFSETQ. This CDR3 region has 16 residues. The V and J ends lost 3 bases and 2 bases, in that order; junction bases with no gene match: 9. The CDR3 region is CASSSFRTGSNTEAFF. CDR3 DNA sequence: TGCGCCAGCAGCTCGTTTAGGACAGGGTCAAACACTGAAGCTTTCTTT.

At least ten counts were recorded for this clonotype. This chain links TRBV5-5 with TRBJ2-5; the D call may be TRBD1 or TRBD2 (5 bases each). Trimming cost V 3 bases and J 2 bases, with 11 bases left between them. CDR1 and CDR2 from the germline V gene are SGHKS and YYEKEE (reference sequence). The CDR3 contains 14 residues. The CDR3 DNA reads as TGTGCCAGCAGCTCGGGACCGCTACAAGAGACCCAGTACTTC. This translates into CASSSGPLQETQYF.

The chain uses TRBV19 and TRBJ2-1, with 8 bases fitting TRBD2. Germline CDR1 is LNHDA and CDR2 is SQIVND (reference sequence). This CDR3 is 16 amino acids long. Trimming removed 0 bases from V and 8 bases from J; junction bases left unmatched: 9. CDR3: CASSIDLAGGNYEQFF. For the CDR3, the DNA is TGTGCCAGTAGTATAGATCTGGCGGGAGGCAACTATGAGCAGTTCTTC.

This clonotype came up many times. This chain links TRBV20-1 with TRBJ1-2; TRBD1 agrees at 7 bases. V was clipped by 3 bases and J by 0 bases; unmatched bases: 4. From germline, CDR1 is DFQATT and CDR2 SNEGSKA (reference sequence). The CDR3 is made up of 14 amino acids. The CDR3 region is CSARGQNPNYGYTF. The CDR3, as DNA: TGCAGTGCTAGGGGACAGAACCCTAACTATGGCTACACCTTC.

Many counts were recorded for this clonotype. The rearrangement joins TRBV28 to TRBJ1-1; 10 nucleotides match TRBD1. Germline V gene sequence: CDR1 MDHEN, CDR2 SYDVKM. With V trimmed by 9 bases and J by 12 bases, 13 bases remained unmatched. This CDR3 region has 13 residues. The CDR3 DNA is TGTGCCAGTGAACAGACAGGGGGCTTTATGACTTTCTTT. Amino acids: CASEQTGGFMTFF.

This clonotype was recorded at least ten times. The genes are TRBV11-2 and TRBJ2-7; TRBD2 agrees at 8 bases. Trimming at V came to 5 bases and at J to 6 bases, leaving 9 bases not matched to a gene. The germline gives CDR1 SGHAT, CDR2 FQNNGV. CDR3 length equals 14 residues. This CDR3 reads CASSPPPAGGEQYF. The DNA of the CDR3 is TGTGCCAGCAGCCCCCCCCCGGCGGGAGGCGAGCAGTACTTC.

This clonotype was seen ten or more times. The chain has TRBV28 and TRBJ2-2, with unresolved D. Trimming left V 8 bases short and J 6 bases short, with 13 bases between. The CDR3 contains 13 residues. Germline V gives CDR1 MDHEN, CDR2 SYDVKM. The CDR3 loop is CASLGINAGELFF. CDR3 bases: TGTGCCAGCCTGGGAATCAACGCCGGGGAGCTGTTTTTT.